These T cell receptor beta chains were read from a single sample in a study of blood T cell repertoires in COVID-19. This table comes from immunoSEQ multiplex PCR, and its TCRdb copy is limited to in-frame clones, with some not included. Of hundreds of thousands of clones listed, roughly four fifths are singletons. Material: peripheral blood. These receptor sequences come from a woman aged 70-85 years with acute or convalescent COVID-19. The conserved cysteine and the conserved F or W are not part of the CDR3 here.

TRBV5-1	TRBJ2-4	12	ASSPDRGRGIQY
TRBV27	TRBJ1-4	13	ASSYHREVTEKLF
TRBV30	TRBJ2-7	15	AWRAGLAGGTYYEQY
TRBV7-2	TRBJ1-5	17	ASSLAEWSGRYSNQPQH
TRBV19	TRBJ1-3	14	ASSMGAQASGNTIY
TRBV6-5	TRBJ1-2	11	ATCARQGSGYT
TRBV6-2/TRBV6-3	TRBJ1-5	12	ASSYLRSNQPQH
TRBV24-1	TRBJ2-3	15	ATSRSGLRYSTDTQY
TRBV6-5	TRBJ1-1	13	ASSYSGQANTEAF
TRBV18	TRBJ1-2	14	ASSPFTGGTNYGYT
TRBV5-4	TRBJ1-1	14	ASSLSMITRNTEAF
TRBV7-2	TRBJ2-7	11	ASSRQGTYEQY
TRBV18	TRBJ1-1	15	ASSPETEIKSNTEAF
TRBV5-4	TRBJ2-1	13	ASSPRDRSYNEQF
TRBV7-2	TRBJ1-4	16	ASSLKPLSVVPNEKLF
TRBV5-4	TRBJ1-5	14	ASSLGGSRSNQPQH
TRBV12-3/TRBV12-4	TRBJ1-1	11	ASSLRVVTEAF
TRBV3-1/TRBV3-2	TRBJ1-2	12	ASSRGQANYGYT
TRBV27	TRBJ1-2	12	ASGPTGGIYGYT
TRBV2	TRBJ1-2	11	ASRTGGEYGYT
TRBV12-1	TRBJ2-2	16	ASSFGSRDRGQAGELF
TRBV19	TRBJ1-5	11	ASSPDSNQPQH
TRBV5-1	TRBJ1-3	14	ASSLSPAASGNTIY
TRBV5-1	TRBJ1-2	12	ASSSDRVSYGYT
TRBV5-1	TRBJ2-3	15	ASSLTSGGSSTDTQY
TRBV5-6	TRBJ1-4	11	ASSRPGIEKLF
TRBV5-1	TRBJ2-2	12	ASRGPWDTGELF
TRBV4-3	TRBJ1-2	14	ASSQDVAGGIYGYT
TRBV7-2	TRBJ1-2	14	ASSFRTGGKNYGYT